The 16 T cell receptor beta chains listed next were all sequenced from one sample in a study of blood T cell repertoires in COVID-19. Libraries were prepared by immunoSEQ multiplex PCR; TCRdb keeps only in-frame clonotypes and omits some of them. The sample yields roughly 81,000 clones, approximately 86% seen once. Sequencing used peripheral blood. Receptors originate from a man aged 35-49 years with acute or convalescent COVID-19.

J is TRBJ2-1 and V is TRBV7-8; tentatively, D is TRBD1 (6 bases). The CDR3 runs 15 residues. Germline CDR1 SGHVS, CDR2 FQNEAQ. V shed 5 bases and J shed 6 bases, with 17 bases lying between them. The DNA for the CDR3 is TGTGCCAGCAGCCCCGGACAGATCAAGGGCAATGAGCAGTTCTTC. It yields the protein CASSPGQIKGNEQFF.

The chain carries TRBV19 and TRBJ2-3; 11 nucleotides agree with TRBD2. Germline lookup yields CDR1 LNHDA and CDR2 SQIVND (reference sequence). V was clipped by 5 bases and J by 5 bases; unmatched bases: 9. The CDR3 is made up of 16 amino acids. For the CDR3, the DNA is TGTGCCAGTAGTGCTTCACTAGCGGGAGTGGGAGATACGCAGTATTTT. Protein: CASSASLAGVGDTQYF.

The gene calls are TRBV9 and TRBJ2-5, with TRBD2 identical over 11 bases. CDR3 length equals 15 residues. The trim removed 2 bases at V and 5 bases at J, leaving 5 bases unmatched. From germline, CDR1 is SGDLS and CDR2 YYNGEE. This CDR3 is CASSVRSGGAETQYF. For the CDR3, the DNA is TGTGCCAGCAGCGTGCGTAGCGGGGGGGCTGAGACCCAGTACTTC.

J is TRBJ2-7 and V is TRBV7-2, with 7 positions matching TRBD1. V lost 6 bases and J lost 0; bases outside the gene matches: 5. CDR1 is SGHTA, CDR2 FQGNSA, per germline. This CDR3 has 14 amino acids. The CDR3 reads CASRPGGSSYEQYF. The CDR3 bases are TGTGCCAGCAGGCCAGGGGGTTCCTCCTACGAGCAGTACTTC. Full variable domain (remainder filled in from reference TRBV7-2 and TRBJ2-7): GAGVSQSPSNKVTEKGKDVELRCDPISGHTALYWYRQSLGQGLEFLIYFQGNSAPDKSGLPSDRFSAERTGGSVSTLTIQRTQQEDSAVYLCASRPGGSSYEQYFGPGTRLTVT.

J is TRBJ1-5 and V is TRBV12-5; D call uncertain. V gave up 2 bases and J gave up 6 bases, with 8 bases separating them. Germline V gene lookup returns CDR1 LGHNT and CDR2 FRNRAP. The CDR3 is 13 amino acids. In nucleotides, the CDR3 is TGTGCTAGTGGTTTGATGACTGTTCAGCCCCAGCATTTT. Its translation is CASGLMTVQPQHF.

This chain links TRBV7-8 with TRBJ2-7, with D perhaps matching TRBD1 (5 bases). V lost 4 bases and J 6 bases, leaving 19 bases between the germline ends. CDR3 length: 15 amino acids. Germline CDR1 and CDR2: SGHVS and FQNEAQ. The CDR3 nucleotides are TGTGCCAGCAGCTATAGGATAGGGGAACTGGTCGAGCAGTACTTC. Its protein is CASSYRIGELVEQYF.

This rearrangement joins TRBV2 to TRBJ1-2; D is possibly TRBD1 (6 bases). The V gene lost 3 bases and the J gene lost 3 bases, with 11 bases spanning the gap. CDR3 size: 14 residues. Germline V CDR1 and CDR2: SNHLY, FYNNEI. CDR3 residues: CASSERQVHYGYTF. CDR3 DNA: TGTGCCAGCAGTGAGAGACAGGTGCACTATGGCTACACCTTC.

This clone showed up just once. The chain has TRBV14 and TRBJ1-6, with D possibly matching TRBD1 (6 bases). Germline CDR1 is SGHDN and CDR2 is FVKESK. This CDR3 contains 17 residues. Deletions cut 0 bases from V and 3 bases from J, with 12 bases between. CDR3 sequence: CASSQELGAGYNSPLHF. CDR3 nucleotides: TGTGCCAGCAGCCAAGAACTGGGGGCCGGCTATAATTCACCCCTCCACTTT.

The gene calls are TRBV10-2 and TRBJ2-2; TRBD2 agrees at 9 bases. J lost 5 bases, V lost 6 bases, and 7 bases had no gene match. The CDR3 runs 15 residues. Per the germline V gene, CDR1 is WSHSY and CDR2 is SAAADI. DNA of the CDR3: TGCGCCAGCAGGGTAGCGGGAGTGGGTACCGGGGAGCTGTTTTTT. This translates into CASRVAGVGTGELFF.

V and J are TRBV30 and TRBJ1-5, with a tentative D call TRBD1 (5 bases). In germline, CDR1 is GTSNPN, CDR2 SVGIG (reference sequence). Trimming took off 1 base at V and 3 bases at J, with 7 bases between the two ends. This CDR3 spans 13 amino acids. The CDR3 protein is CAWSAGFNQPQHF. CDR3 sequence (DNA): TGTGCCTGGAGTGCAGGGTTCAATCAGCCCCAGCATTTT.

This chain uses TRBV7-9 with TRBJ2-7; TRBD1 is a possible D gene (5 bases). CDR1 is SEHNR and CDR2 is FQNEAQ in the germline V gene (reference sequence). This CDR3 has 17 amino acids. V was shortened by 5 bases and J by 0 bases, with 20 bases between the two germline ends. The CDR3 here is CASSRDSYGSFSYEQYF. CDR3 in DNA: TGTGCCAGCAGCCGCGACAGTTACGGGTCCTTCTCCTACGAGCAGTACTTC.

The chain has TRBV7-9 and TRBJ2-5; 7 nucleotides align to TRBD2. The CDR3 has 14 residues. With V trimmed by 5 bases and J by 2 bases, 5 bases remained unmatched. CDR1 and CDR2 (germline): SEHNR, FQNEAQ (reference sequence). The CDR3, as DNA: TGTGCCAGCAGCCCCCCGGGGGGACAAGAGACCCAGTACTTC. This translates into CASSPPGGQETQYF.

The V call is TRBV5-1, the J call TRBJ2-5; D might be TRBD2 (6 bases). Germline CDR1 SGHRS, CDR2 YFSETQ. The V and J ends lost 4 bases and 5 bases respectively, with 12 bases between them. The CDR3 covers 13 residues. CDR3 in amino acids: CASSTRRDETQYF. The DNA for the CDR3 is TGCGCCAGCAGCACCCGGAGGGATGAGACCCAGTACTTC.

The chain is built from TRBV2 and TRBJ2-3; TRBD1 is a possible D gene (5 bases). V dropped 7 bases and J dropped 0 bases, with 11 bases sitting between them. The CDR3 is 14 residues long. Per the germline V gene, CDR1 is SNHLY and CDR2 is FYNNEI. The CDR3: CASTKGPSTDTQYF. The CDR3 coding sequence is TGTGCCAGCACGAAGGGGCCTAGCACAGATACGCAGTATTTT. Drawing the rest from reference TRBV2 and TRBJ2-3, the complete variable domain is EPEVTQTPSHQVTQMGQEVILRCVPISNHLYFYWYRQILGQKVEFLVSFYNNEISEKSEIFDDQFSVERPDGSNFTLKIRSTKLEDSAMYFCASTKGPSTDTQYFGPGTRLTVL.

This rearrangement joins TRBV6-5 to TRBJ1-2, with 7 positions matching TRBD1. Losses at the gene ends were 5 bases for V and 1 base for J; bases not matched to a gene: 4. CDR1 is MNHEY, CDR2 SVGAGI, per germline. This CDR3 comprises 14 residues. CDR3 residues: CASSIGGFNYGYTF. As DNA, the CDR3 is TGTGCCAGCAGTATAGGGGGCTTTAACTATGGCTACACCTTC.

The chain recombines TRBV27 with TRBJ2-7; TRBD2 matches at 12 bases. Germline assignment: CDR1 MNHEY and CDR2 SMNVEV (reference sequence). After removal of 4 bases from V and 2 bases from J, the junction contained 9 bases not matched to a gene. CDR3 length: 17 residues. The CDR3 sequence: CASSSQAGLAGPYEQYF. The CDR3 region has the DNA TGTGCCAGCAGTTCTCAGGCGGGACTAGCGGGTCCCTACGAGCAGTACTTC.